What follows are 18 T cell receptor beta chains derived from one specimen sequenced in a study of blood T cell repertoires in COVID-19. Some clones are missing from TCRdb's copy, which holds only in-frame ones; the method was immunoSEQ multiplex PCR. The sample consists of fewer than 500,000 clones, around 91% of them appearing once. Sequenced material: PBMCs or T cells enriched from blood (not recorded which). The receptors come from a man between 25 and 39 years old who had recovered from COVID-19.

The chain carries TRBV3-1 (or the pseudogene TRBV3-2) and TRBJ1-6; D unclear. Germline V CDR1 and CDR2: LGHDT, YNNKEL (reference sequence). CDR3 length: 17 amino acids. V was cut by 2 bases and J by 0 bases, with 11 bases left in between. CDR3 sequence: CASSQSPMSSYNSPLHF. In DNA, the CDR3 is TGTGCCAGCAGCCAATCACCGATGAGCTCCTATAATTCACCCCTCCACTTT.

The rearrangement links TRBV19 to TRBJ2-5; 12 nucleotides line up with TRBD2. The germline V gene has CDR1 LNHDA and CDR2 SQIVND (reference sequence). J gave up 1 base and V 6 bases, and 3 bases lay outside the gene matches. The CDR3 has 15 amino acids. The chain's CDR3 is CASSRTSGTQETQYF. CDR3 in DNA: TGTGCCAGTAGCCGGACTAGCGGGACCCAAGAGACCCAGTACTTC.

The chain has TRBV13 and TRBJ2-1; 9 positions match TRBD2. The junction had 8 bases not matched to a gene; V was cut back by 1 base and J by 10 bases. This CDR3 comprises 15 residues. Per germline, CDR1 PRHDT and CDR2 FYEKMQ (reference sequence). CDR3 DNA sequence: TGTGCCAGCAGCTTAGAGGCTAGCGGGACCGGGGAGCAGTTCTTC. Translating gives CASSLEASGTGEQFF. Variable domain in full (rest from reference TRBV13 and TRBJ2-1): AAGVIQSPRHLIKEKRETATLKCYPIPRHDTVYWYQQGPGQDPQFLISFYEKMQSDKGSIPDRFSAQQFSDYHSELNMSSLELGDSALYFCASSLEASGTGEQFFGPGTRLTVL.

The chain employs TRBV19 and TRBJ2-7; D perhaps matches TRBD2 (6 bases). The CDR3 spans 14 residues. Germline values: CDR1 LNHDA, CDR2 SQIVND (reference sequence). The ends were cut back, 6 bases at V and 0 bases at J, with 12 bases in the middle. In DNA, the CDR3 is TGTGCCAGTAGGCCTACCGGGAGCTCCTACGAGCAGTACTTC. This translates into CASRPTGSSYEQYF.

The CDR3 DNA follows: TGCGCCAGCAGCTTGGGAGCGGGAGCGGCCGAGACCCAGTACTTC. Amino acid sequence: CASSLGAGAAETQYF. The rearrangement links TRBV5-1 to TRBJ2-5; 8 positions match TRBD2. J was trimmed by 5 bases and V by 0 bases; bases with no gene match: 6. This CDR3 spans 15 amino acids. The germline gives CDR1 SGHRS, CDR2 YFSETQ.

The chain recombines TRBV27 with TRBJ1-6, with 7 nucleotides matching TRBD1. J gave up 4 bases and V 8 bases, and 5 bases lay outside the gene matches. This CDR3 is 14 amino acids long. Germline CDR1 MNHEY, CDR2 SMNVEV (reference sequence). CDR3 amino acids: CASGWDSYNSPLHF. The CDR3 DNA is TGTGCCAGCGGTTGGGACAGTTATAATTCACCCCTCCACTTT.

The V and J genes are TRBV18 and TRBJ2-7, with 10 bases lining up with TRBD2. The V gene's germline CDR1 is KGHSH and CDR2 LQKENI. CDR3 length: 15 amino acids. Germline trimming cut 1 base from V and 2 bases from J; bases unmatched to any gene: 2. CDR3 in DNA: TGTGCCAGCTCACCACGGAGCGGGGGGGCCTACGAGCAGTACTTC. Amino acid sequence: CASSPRSGGAYEQYF.

This sequence joins TRBV9 and TRBJ1-4; a weak D match, TRBD1 (6 bases). Germline loops: CDR1 SGDLS, CDR2 YYNGEE. V was shortened by 4 bases and J by 5 bases, with 15 bases between the two germline ends. The CDR3 has 15 amino acids. CDR3 protein: CASSRGRGTNEKLFF. In DNA, the CDR3 is TGTGCCAGCAGCAGAGGGAGGGGGACAAATGAAAAACTGTTTTTT.

The chain links TRBV9 to TRBJ1-6; 10 nucleotides align to TRBD1. Germline lookup yields CDR1 SGDLS and CDR2 YYNGEE. Trimming took 3 bases from V and 9 from J; bases not matched to a gene: 6. This CDR3 has 15 amino acids. The CDR3 reads CASSAAGTGVSPLHF. CDR3 DNA sequence: TGTGCCAGCAGCGCAGCCGGGACAGGGGTTTCACCCCTCCACTTT.

The CDR3 sequence: CASSQSPPTGTGRALNTEAFF. Here the CDR3 DNA reads TGCGCCAGCAGTCAATCGCCCCCCACAGGGACAGGGCGAGCGTTGAACACTGAAGCTTTCTTT. The chain employs TRBV23-1 and TRBJ1-1, with 9 bases fitting TRBD1. TRBV23-1 is treated as an ORF (open reading frame) with a function not yet certain. V trimming: 0 bases; J trimming: 0 bases; junction bases outside the gene matches: 17. The CDR3 length is 21 residues.

In this sample, this clone turned up once. V and J are TRBV7-9 and TRBJ1-4; D ambiguous. Trimming stripped 5 bases from V and 4 bases from J, with 8 bases between. The CDR3 has 13 residues. Per the germline V gene, CDR1 is SEHNR and CDR2 is FQNEAQ (reference sequence). CDR3 protein: CASSLPGNEKLFF. CDR3 bases: TGTGCCAGCAGCCTCCCGGGTAATGAAAAACTGTTTTTT.

The rearrangement joins TRBV7-8 to TRBJ1-1; tentatively, D is TRBD1 (5 bases). CDR3 length: 13 residues. Trimming removed 3 bases from V and 5 bases from J, with 10 bases in between. Germline lookup yields CDR1 SGHVS and CDR2 FQNEAQ. The CDR3 DNA reads TGTGCCAGCAGCTTGGGGGGGAAGACTGAAGCTTTCTTT. Its translation: CASSLGGKTEAFF.

The V gene is TRBV19, the J gene TRBJ2-7; a possible D gene is TRBD2 (5 bases). CDR3 size: 13 residues. The germline V and J ends were trimmed by 5 bases and 7 bases, with 15 bases remaining between them. From germline, CDR1 is LNHDA and CDR2 SQIVND (reference sequence). This CDR3 is CASSLTPRTEQYF. CDR3 coding DNA: TGTGCCAGTAGTTTAACACCCAGGACTGAGCAGTACTTC.

The V and J genes are TRBV10-3 and TRBJ2-3; D is unresolved. The CDR3 has 14 amino acids. The germline V gene has CDR1 ENHRY and CDR2 SYGVKD. Trimming shortened V by 6 bases and J by 1 base, and 11 bases separated the two germline ends. The CDR3 is CAIRDPGRTDTQYF. CDR3 DNA sequence: TGTGCCATCAGAGACCCTGGGCGCACAGATACGCAGTATTTT.

The V and J genes are TRBV18 and TRBJ2-5, with TRBD1 matching 7 bases. Germline V gene data show CDR1 as KGHSH and CDR2 as LQKENI. The CDR3 sequence is 18 residues long. J gave up 5 bases and V 1 base, and 16 bases lay outside the gene matches. The CDR3 coding sequence is TGTGCCAGCTCACCACTTTCGGCGGTACAGGGGTTGGGGGAGACCCAGTACTTC. Translation: CASSPLSAVQGLGETQYF.

V is TRBV11-3 and J is TRBJ2-1; D is undetermined. CDR3 length: 11 residues. Deletions cut 5 bases from V and 8 bases from J, with 7 bases between. Germline lookup yields CDR1 SGHNT and CDR2 YENEEA. CDR3 sequence (DNA): TGTGCCAGCAGCAAGGCGGATGAGCAGTTCTTC. It encodes CASSKADEQFF.

J is TRBJ2-3 and V is TRBV4-1; the match to TRBD2 covers 7 bases. Per the germline V gene, CDR1 is MGHRA and CDR2 is YSYEKL. The length of the CDR3 is 16 residues. The ends lost 0 bases at V and 6 bases at J; junction bases unmatched: 9. The CDR3 nucleotides read TGCGCCAGCAGCCAAGAACTAGCGTCCAGGGTGGATACGCAGTATTTT. The encoded protein is CASSQELASRVDTQYF.

A single count supports this clone. The V call is TRBV28, the J call TRBJ1-1, with D unresolved. This CDR3 comprises 14 residues. Trimming stripped 5 bases from V and 1 base from J, with 11 bases between. Looked up from germline, CDR1 is MDHEN and CDR2 is SYDVKM. The CDR3 loop reads CASSPLFPNTEAFF. The CDR3 DNA follows: TGTGCCAGCAGTCCTCTTTTCCCGAACACTGAAGCTTTCTTT.